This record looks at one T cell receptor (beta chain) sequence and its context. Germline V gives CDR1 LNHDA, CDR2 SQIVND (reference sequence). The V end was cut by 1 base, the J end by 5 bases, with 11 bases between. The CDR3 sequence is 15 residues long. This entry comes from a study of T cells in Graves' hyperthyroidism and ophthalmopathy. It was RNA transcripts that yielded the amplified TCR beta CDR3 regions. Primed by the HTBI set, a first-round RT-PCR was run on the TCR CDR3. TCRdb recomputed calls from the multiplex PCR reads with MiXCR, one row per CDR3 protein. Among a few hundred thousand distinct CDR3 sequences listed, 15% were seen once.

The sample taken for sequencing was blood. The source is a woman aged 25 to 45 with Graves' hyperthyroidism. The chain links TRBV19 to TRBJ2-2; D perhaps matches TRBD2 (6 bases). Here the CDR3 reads CASSIGASVTGELFF. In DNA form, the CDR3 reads TGTGCCAGTAGTATAGGGGCTAGCGTTACCGGGGAGCTGTTTTTT.